This is a list of T cell receptor beta chains from one sample in a study of blood T cell repertoires in COVID-19. Only in-frame clones appear in the TCRdb table, and some are missing; sequencing was by immunoSEQ multiplex PCR. Of about 75,000 clones listed, approximately 90% are singletons. The sequenced sample consisted of peripheral blood. The receptors were sampled from a woman aged 50 to 65 with acute or convalescent COVID-19. Each CDR3 is given with its conserved first and last residue. A D gene is named only where the DNA matches it firmly. Size is stated for part of the rows, as once, few or many counts, or as a class when the clone is expanded.

j_call: TRBJ2-7; v_call: TRBV7-9; d_call: -; clone_size: -; cdr3_nt: TGTGCCAGCAGCTTAGTGTTCGGGGAGAGCTCCTACGAGCAGTACTTC; cdr3_aa: CASSLVFGESSYEQYF
j_call: TRBJ2-7; v_call: TRBV6-4; d_call: TRBD1; clone_size: -; cdr3_nt: TGTGCCACGCCCGGCCGGGGATCTCGGCAGGGGGCCCACGAGCAGTACTTC; cdr3_aa: CATPGRGSRQGAHEQYF
j_call: TRBJ1-1; v_call: TRBV5-1; d_call: TRBD1; clone_size: -; cdr3_nt: TGCGCCAGCAGCACGGAGACAGGGATGAACACTGAAGCTTTCTTT; cdr3_aa: CASSTETGMNTEAFF
j_call: TRBJ2-2; v_call: TRBV6-5; d_call: TRBD1; clone_size: -; cdr3_nt: TGTGCCAGCCGGGGACAGGGGAACACCGGGGAGCTGTTTTTT; cdr3_aa: CASRGQGNTGELFF
j_call: TRBJ2-7; v_call: TRBV28; d_call: TRBD2; clone_size: -; cdr3_nt: TGTGCCAGCAGTTTAGCGGGAGGAACCTACGAGCAGTACTTC; cdr3_aa: CASSLAGGTYEQYF
j_call: TRBJ2-3; v_call: TRBV30; d_call: -; clone_size: -; cdr3_nt: TGTGCCTGGAGTTTCGGGGGTGCTGATACGCAGTATTTT; cdr3_aa: CAWSFGGADTQYF
j_call: TRBJ2-1; v_call: TRBV14; d_call: TRBD2; clone_size: -; cdr3_nt: TGTGCCAGCAGCCAAAGGGGGACTAGCGGGGCCGAGGAGCAGTTCTTC; cdr3_aa: CASSQRGTSGAEEQFF
j_call: TRBJ1-1; v_call: TRBV18; d_call: -; clone_size: -; cdr3_nt: TGTGCCAGCTCCCGCAACCGGGAGAGAACTGAAGCTTTCTTT; cdr3_aa: CASSRNRERTEAFF
j_call: TRBJ2-7; v_call: TRBV11-2; d_call: TRBD2; clone_size: -; cdr3_nt: TGTGCCAGCAGCTATAGCGGGAGCGGGTACGAGCAGTACTTC; cdr3_aa: CASSYSGSGYEQYF
j_call: TRBJ2-5; v_call: TRBV5-1; d_call: TRBD2; clone_size: -; cdr3_nt: TGCGCCAGCAGCTTGGGGACTAGCGGGCGGGATGAGACCCAGTACTTC; cdr3_aa: CASSLGTSGRDETQYF
j_call: TRBJ2-1; v_call: TRBV24-1; d_call: TRBD1; clone_size: once; cdr3_nt: TGTGCCACCAGTGAAAGACAGGGGATGAGACACAATGAGCAGTTCTTC; cdr3_aa: CATSERQGMRHNEQFF
j_call: TRBJ1-6; v_call: TRBV3-1/TRBV3-2; d_call: -; clone_size: -; cdr3_nt: TGTGCCAGCAGTCAGCGGGGGAGTAATTCACCCCTCCACTTT; cdr3_aa: CASSQRGSNSPLHF
j_call: TRBJ1-5; v_call: TRBV15; d_call: -; clone_size: -; cdr3_nt: TGTGCCACCAGCAGAGTTGACTTACACCATAGCAATCAGCCCCAGCATTTT; cdr3_aa: CATSRVDLHHSNQPQHF
j_call: TRBJ2-2; v_call: TRBV5-4; d_call: TRBD1; clone_size: -; cdr3_nt: TGTGCCAGCAGCTCGGGACAGGGATCGGGCGGGGAGCTGTTTTTT; cdr3_aa: CASSSGQGSGGELFF
j_call: TRBJ2-3; v_call: TRBV9; d_call: -; clone_size: -; cdr3_nt: TGTGCCAGCAGCGCGGGGGGCCGAGGAGATACGCAGTATTTT; cdr3_aa: CASSAGGRGDTQYF
j_call: TRBJ2-1; v_call: TRBV19; d_call: TRBD2; clone_size: -; cdr3_nt: TGTGCCAGTAGGGGCGGGACTAGCGGCCCCAGCTCCTACAATGAGCAGTTCTTC; cdr3_aa: CASRGGTSGPSSYNEQFF
j_call: TRBJ1-1; v_call: TRBV11-2; d_call: TRBD1; clone_size: -; cdr3_nt: TGTGCCAGCAGCCCGGACGCCATCAAACAGGGGGCCCGGAACACTGAAGCTTTCTTT; cdr3_aa: CASSPDAIKQGARNTEAFF
j_call: TRBJ1-5; v_call: TRBV19; d_call: -; clone_size: -; cdr3_nt: TGTGCCAGTAGTATGGGGGGGTCTGATCAGCCCCAGCATTTT; cdr3_aa: CASSMGGSDQPQHF
j_call: TRBJ1-2; v_call: TRBV7-2; d_call: -; clone_size: once; cdr3_nt: TGTGCCAGCAGCTTAGGACGGGGGGTGGAACTCTATGGCTACACCTTC; cdr3_aa: CASSLGRGVELYGYTF